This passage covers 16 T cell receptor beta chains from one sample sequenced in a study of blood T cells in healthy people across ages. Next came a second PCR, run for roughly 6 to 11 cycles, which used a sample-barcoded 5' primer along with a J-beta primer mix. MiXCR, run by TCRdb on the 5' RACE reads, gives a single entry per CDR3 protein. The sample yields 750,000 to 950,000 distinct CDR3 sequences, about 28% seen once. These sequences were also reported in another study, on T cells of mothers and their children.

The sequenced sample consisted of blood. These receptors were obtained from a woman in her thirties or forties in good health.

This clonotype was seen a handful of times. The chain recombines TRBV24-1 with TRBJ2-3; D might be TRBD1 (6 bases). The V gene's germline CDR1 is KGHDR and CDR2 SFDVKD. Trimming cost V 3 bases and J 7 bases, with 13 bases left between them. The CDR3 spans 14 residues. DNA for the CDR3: TGTGCCACCAGTGATGTGACACAGGGAAATACGCAGTATTTT. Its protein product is CATSDVTQGNTQYF.

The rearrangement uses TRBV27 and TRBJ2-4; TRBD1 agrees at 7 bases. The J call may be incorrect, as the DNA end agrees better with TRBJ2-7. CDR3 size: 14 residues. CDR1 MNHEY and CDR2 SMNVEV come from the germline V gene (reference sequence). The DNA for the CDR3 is TGTGCCAGCAAACCTCGGGACAGTGCCTACGAGCAGTACTTC. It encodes CASKPRDSAYEQYF.

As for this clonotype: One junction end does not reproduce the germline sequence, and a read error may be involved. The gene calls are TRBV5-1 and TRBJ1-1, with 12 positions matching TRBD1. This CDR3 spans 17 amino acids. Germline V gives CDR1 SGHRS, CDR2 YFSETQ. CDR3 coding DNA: TGCGCCAGCAACTTGGCCAGGGACAGGGGGCTAAACACTGAAGCTTTCTTT. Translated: CASNLARDRGLNTEAFF.

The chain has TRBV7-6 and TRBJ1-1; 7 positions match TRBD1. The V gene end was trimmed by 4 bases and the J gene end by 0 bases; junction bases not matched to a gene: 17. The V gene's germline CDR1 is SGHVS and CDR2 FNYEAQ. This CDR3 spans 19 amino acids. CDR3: CASSYDPKEPTGMNTEAFF. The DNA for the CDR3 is TGTGCCAGCAGCTATGATCCGAAAGAACCGACAGGGATGAACACTGAAGCTTTCTTT. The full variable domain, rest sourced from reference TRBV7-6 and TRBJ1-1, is GAGVSQSPRYKVTKRGQDVALRCDPISGHVSLYWYRQALGQGPEFLTYFNYEAQQDKSGLPNDRFSAERPEGSISTLTIQRTEQRDSAMYRCASSYDPKEPTGMNTEAFFGQGTRLTVV.

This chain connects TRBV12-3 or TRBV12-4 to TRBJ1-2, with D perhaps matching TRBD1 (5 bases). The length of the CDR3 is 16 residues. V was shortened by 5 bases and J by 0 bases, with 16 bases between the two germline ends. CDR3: CASSPRVGLTNYGYTF. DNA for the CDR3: TGTGCCAGCAGTCCTAGAGTGGGACTTACTAACTATGGCTACACCTTC.

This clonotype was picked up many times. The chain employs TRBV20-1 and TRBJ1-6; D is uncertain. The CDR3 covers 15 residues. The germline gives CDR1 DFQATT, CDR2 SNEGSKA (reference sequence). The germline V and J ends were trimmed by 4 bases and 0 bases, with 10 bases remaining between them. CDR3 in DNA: TGCAGTGCTATAGATGGGAGCTCCTATAATTCACCCCTCCACTTT. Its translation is CSAIDGSSYNSPLHF.

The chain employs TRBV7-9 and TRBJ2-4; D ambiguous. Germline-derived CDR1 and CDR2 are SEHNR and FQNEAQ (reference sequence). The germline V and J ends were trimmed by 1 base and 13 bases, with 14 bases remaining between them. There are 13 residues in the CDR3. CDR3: CASSLESHNEQYF. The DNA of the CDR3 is TGTGCCAGCAGCTTAGAGTCACACAATGAGCAGTACTTC. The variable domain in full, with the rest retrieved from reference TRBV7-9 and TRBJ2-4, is DTGVSQNPRHKITKRGQNVTFRCDPISEHNRLYWYRQTLGQGPEFLTYFQNEAQLEKSRLLSDRFSAERPKGSFSTLEIQRTEQGDSAMYLCASSLESHNEQYFGAGTRLSVL.

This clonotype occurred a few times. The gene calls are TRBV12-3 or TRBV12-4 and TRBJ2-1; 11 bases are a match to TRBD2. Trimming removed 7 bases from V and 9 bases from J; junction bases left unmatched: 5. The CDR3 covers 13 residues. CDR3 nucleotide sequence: TGTGCCAGCACACGACTAGCGGGGAGTGAGCAGTTCTTC. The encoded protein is CASTRLAGSEQFF.

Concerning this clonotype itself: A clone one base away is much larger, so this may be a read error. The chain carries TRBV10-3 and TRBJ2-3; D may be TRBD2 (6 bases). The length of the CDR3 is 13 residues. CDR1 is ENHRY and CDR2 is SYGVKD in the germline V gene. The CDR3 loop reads CTISGQSTDTQYF. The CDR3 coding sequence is TGTACCATCAGCGGGCAGAGCACAGATACGCAGTATTTT.

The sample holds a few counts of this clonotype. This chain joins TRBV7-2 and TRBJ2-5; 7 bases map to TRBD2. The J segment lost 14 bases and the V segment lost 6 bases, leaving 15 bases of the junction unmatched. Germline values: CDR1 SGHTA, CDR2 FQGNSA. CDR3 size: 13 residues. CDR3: CASRRGGVYEQYF. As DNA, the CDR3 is TGTGCCAGCAGACGCGGGGGAGTCTACGAGCAATACTTC.

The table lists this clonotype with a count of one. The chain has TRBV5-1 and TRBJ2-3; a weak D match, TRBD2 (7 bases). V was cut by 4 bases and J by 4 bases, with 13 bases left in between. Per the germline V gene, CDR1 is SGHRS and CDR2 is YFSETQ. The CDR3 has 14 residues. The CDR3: CASSVPGGPDTQYF. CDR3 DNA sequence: TGCGCCAGCAGCGTACCCGGGGGGCCAGATACGCAGTATTTT.

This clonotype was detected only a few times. The CDR3 DNA reads TGCAGTGCTCCCGGCGCGCGGGGGATGGGGGCCAACGTCCTGACTTTC. Its protein is CSAPGARGMGANVLTF. The chain employs TRBV20-1 and TRBJ2-6, with TRBD2 matching 7 bases. This CDR3 has 16 amino acids. CDR1 and CDR2 from the germline V gene are DFQATT and SNEGSKA (reference sequence). Losses at the gene ends were 5 bases for V and 4 bases for J; bases not matched to a gene: 11.

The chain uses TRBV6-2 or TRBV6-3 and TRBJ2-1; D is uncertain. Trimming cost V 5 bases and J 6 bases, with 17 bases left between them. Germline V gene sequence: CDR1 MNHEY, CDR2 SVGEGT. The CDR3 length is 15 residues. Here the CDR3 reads CASSVGRSGSNEQFF. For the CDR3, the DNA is TGTGCCAGCAGTGTCGGGCGATCCGGGTCCAATGAGCAGTTCTTC.

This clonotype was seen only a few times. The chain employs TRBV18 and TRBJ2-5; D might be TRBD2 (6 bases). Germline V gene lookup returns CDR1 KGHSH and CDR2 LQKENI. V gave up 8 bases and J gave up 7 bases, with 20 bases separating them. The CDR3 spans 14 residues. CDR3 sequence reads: CASLTAGNRGTQYF. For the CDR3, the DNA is TGTGCCAGCCTAACTGCGGGAAACCGAGGGACCCAGTACTTC.

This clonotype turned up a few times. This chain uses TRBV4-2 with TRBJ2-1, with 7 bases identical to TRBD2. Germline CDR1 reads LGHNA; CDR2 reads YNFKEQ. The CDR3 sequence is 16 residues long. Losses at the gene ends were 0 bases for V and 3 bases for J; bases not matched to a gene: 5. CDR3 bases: TGTGCCAGCAGCCAAGATCTCGGGGGGAACTACAATGAGCAGTTCTTC. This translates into CASSQDLGGNYNEQFF.

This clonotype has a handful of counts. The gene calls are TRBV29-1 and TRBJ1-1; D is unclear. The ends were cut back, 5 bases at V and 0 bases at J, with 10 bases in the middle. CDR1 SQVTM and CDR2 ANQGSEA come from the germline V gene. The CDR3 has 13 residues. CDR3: CSVFGRLNTEAFF. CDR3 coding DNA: TGCAGCGTTTTCGGCAGACTGAACACTGAAGCTTTCTTT.